This TCR beta chain was obtained from a study of cytomegalovirus exposure and HLA in healthy donors. Whole-study results and caveats: Cytomegalovirus-associated status was assigned to about 170 TCR beta chains.

A word on this clone: Its cognate antigen is unknown.

Profiled with immunoSEQ multiplex PCR; TCRdb holds only in-frame clones, not every one. The sample has some 180,000 clones, around nine tenths seen once. The study drew the donors from its approximately 110-subject validation cohort, separate from the roughly 710-subject first cohort. This TCR derives from a man aged 30 to 45 in good health and CMV-seropositive. The sequencing input was PBMCs.

CDR3 loop: CASRTAVMAFF. Here the CDR3 DNA reads TGTGCCAGCAGAACGGCCGTGATGGCTTTCTTT. This chain uses TRBV28 with TRBJ1-1; D is ambiguous. The CDR3 runs to 11 residues. The V and J ends lost 6 bases and 11 bases respectively, with 13 bases between them. Looked up from germline, CDR1 is MDHEN and CDR2 is SYDVKM.